These 15 T cell receptor beta chains originate from one sample sequenced in a study of STAT3 mutations in large granular lymphocyte leukemia. Points from the study as a whole: Every T-LGLL patient had at least one immunodominant TCRbeta clonotype.

Their antigens are not known. TCRdb's table, derived via immunoSEQ multiplex PCR, lists solely in-frame clones and lacks some. The sample has 35,000 or so clones; 88% are singletons. The sequenced sample was PBMCs. These receptors all come from a human donor with T large granular lymphocyte leukemia. Some clones in this sample may be carry-over from other donors' samples.

The chain couples TRBV6-5 to TRBJ2-7, with 9 bases lining up with TRBD1. The CDR3 totals 14 residues. Germline CDR1 reads MNHEY; CDR2 reads SVGAGI. With 5 bases clipped from V and 5 bases from J, the junction kept 7 bases outside the gene matches. The CDR3: CASSRTDRGHEQYV. In DNA, the CDR3 is TGTGCCAGCAGTAGAACGGACAGGGGCCACGAGCAGTACGTC.

This clone came up once. This chain links TRBV5-1 with TRBJ1-2; 10 nucleotides agree with TRBD1. Germline CDR1 reads SGHRS; CDR2 reads YFSETQ. CDR3 length equals 15 residues. V shed 4 bases, J shed 3 bases, and the junction held 6 bases outside the gene matches. The DNA of the CDR3 is TGCGCCAGCAGCGGCCCGGGGACAGGGGACTATGGCTACACCTTC. Its translation is CASSGPGTGDYGYTF. Variable domain in full (rest from reference TRBV5-1 and TRBJ1-2): KAGVTQTPRYLIKTRGQQVTLSCSPISGHRSVSWYQQTPGQGLQFLFEYFSETQRNKGNFPGRFSGRQFSNSRSEMNVSTLELGDSALYLCASSGPGTGDYGYTFGSGTRLTVV.

V usage is TRBV14 and J usage is TRBJ1-2, with TRBD1 as a possible D gene (6 bases). Germline V gives CDR1 SGHDN, CDR2 FVKESK. CDR3 length: 13 residues. Between the trimmed V and J ends, which lost 5 bases and 4 bases, there was a span of 11 bases. CDR3 sequence (DNA): TGTGCCAGCAGCGCGGGGGGGCCCTATGGCTACACCTTC. It specifies CASSAGGPYGYTF.

The rearrangement uses TRBV6-5 and TRBJ1-2, with 7 bases lining up with TRBD1. Germline values: CDR1 MNHEY, CDR2 SVGAGI. This CDR3 is 14 amino acids long. V was clipped by 5 bases and J by 2 bases; unmatched bases: 5. The chain's CDR3 is CASSIGTDNYGYTF. Here the CDR3 DNA reads TGTGCCAGCAGTATAGGGACAGACAACTATGGCTACACCTTC.

The V and J genes are TRBV5-1 and TRBJ1-3, with 7 bases fitting TRBD1. The junction had 13 bases not matched to a gene; V was cut back by 4 bases and J by 0 bases. The CDR3 loop spans 18 amino acids. The germline V gene has CDR1 SGHRS and CDR2 YFSETQ. Here the CDR3 DNA reads TGCGCCAGCAGCGCCGGGACAGTCCTATCCCTCTCTGGAAACACCATATATTTT. Protein: CASSAGTVLSLSGNTIYF.

The rearrangement links TRBV6-5 to TRBJ1-4, with D uncertain. The germline V and J ends were trimmed by 8 bases and 0 bases, with 13 bases remaining between them. This CDR3 has 15 residues. From germline, CDR1 is MNHEY and CDR2 SVGAGI. CDR3 amino acids: CASSPTIATNEKLFF. The CDR3 DNA follows: TGTGCCAGCTCCCCGACTATTGCAACTAATGAAAAACTGTTTTTT.

The rearrangement links TRBV10-2 to TRBJ2-6; no firm D call. The CDR3 sequence is 13 residues long. Per the germline V gene, CDR1 is WSHSY and CDR2 is SAAADI. V was clipped by 4 bases and J by 6 bases, with 7 bases between them. CDR3 DNA: TGCGCCAGCAGTGCGGGTGAGGCCAACGTCCTGACTTTC. It yields the protein CASSAGEANVLTF.

The genes are TRBV10-2 and TRBJ2-7; TRBD2 aligns across 14 bases. V was pared by 5 bases and J by 0 bases, with 3 bases of the junction left unmatched. Per the germline V gene, CDR1 is WSHSY and CDR2 is SAAADI. The CDR3 runs to 16 residues. The CDR3 DNA reads TGCGCCAGCAGTTGGACTAGCGGGGGGAGCTCCTACGAGCAGTACTTC. Translation gives CASSWTSGGSSYEQYF.

This chain connects TRBV14 to TRBJ2-7; D is uncertain. The length of the CDR3 is 14 residues. Trimming took 0 bases from V and 2 from J, leaving 8 bases between them. Germline V lookup: CDR1 SGHDN, CDR2 FVKESK. The CDR3 protein is CASSQDIGPYEQYF. In DNA form, the CDR3 reads TGTGCCAGCAGCCAAGATATTGGACCCTACGAGCAGTACTTC. The complete variable domain, with remaining parts taken from reference TRBV14 and TRBJ2-7, reads EAGVTQFPSHSVIEKGQTVTLRCDPISGHDNLYWYRRVMGKEIKFLLHFVKESKQDESGMPNNRFLAERTGGTYSTLKVQPAELEDSGVYFCASSQDIGPYEQYFGPGTRLTVT.

This sequence joins TRBV7-9 and TRBJ1-4, with unresolved D. Trimming took off 1 base at V and 0 bases at J, with 6 bases between the two ends. This CDR3 spans 15 amino acids. Germline CDR1 and CDR2: SEHNR and FQNEAQ (reference sequence). CDR3 in DNA: TGTGCCAGCAGCTTAGAGGGAACAACTAATGAAAAACTGTTTTTT. Translation gives CASSLEGTTNEKLFF.

V gene TRBV29-1 combines with J gene TRBJ1-1, with no clear D. CDR3 length equals 11 residues. With 7 bases removed from V and 4 bases from J, the gap between germline ends came to 10 bases. CDR1 and CDR2 (germline): SQVTM, ANQGSEA. The CDR3 region is CSASTGTEAFF. DNA of the CDR3: TGCAGCGCTTCGACGGGCACTGAAGCTTTCTTT.

The chain links TRBV6-5 to TRBJ2-1, with a tentative D call TRBD2 (5 bases). Germline lookup yields CDR1 MNHEY and CDR2 SVGAGI. CDR3 length: 13 residues. V lost 3 bases and J lost 7, with 10 bases in between. DNA of the CDR3: TGTGCCAGCAGTTATCGGGGAAGGAATGAGCAGTTCTTC. It is translated as CASSYRGRNEQFF.

V usage is TRBV28 and J usage is TRBJ1-3; tentative D call: TRBD1 (5 bases). V lost 7 bases and J 9 bases, leaving 16 bases between the germline ends. Looked up from germline, CDR1 is MDHEN and CDR2 is SYDVKM. The CDR3 is 13 residues long. The CDR3 coding sequence is TGTGCCAGCATCTCTCCAGAGGGGAGCACCATATATTTT. This translates into CASISPEGSTIYF.

J is TRBJ1-3 and V is TRBV7-8; TRBD1 matches 7 bases. Germline V CDR1 and CDR2: SGHVS, FQNEAQ. The V and J ends lost 6 bases and 3 bases, in that order; junction bases with no gene match: 8. There are 15 residues in the CDR3. The CDR3 DNA follows: TGTGCCAGCAGGGCGGAAGGGACAGTTGGAAACACCATATATTTT. Protein: CASRAEGTVGNTIYF.

This clone was found a few times. The gene calls are TRBV6-1 and TRBJ1-1; D not certain. The CDR3 is made up of 14 amino acids. V dropped 6 bases and J dropped 0 bases, with 11 bases sitting between them. Germline V lookup: CDR1 MNHNS, CDR2 SASEGT. The CDR3 DNA sequence: TGTGCCAGCAGCCTCGGAACCATGAACACTGAAGCTTTCTTT. Encoded protein: CASSLGTMNTEAFF.